The next 5 T cell receptor beta chains were all read from a single sample in a study of T-cell memory formation after mild COVID-19. TCRdb re-called the 5' RACE reads with MiXCR, one entry per CDR3 protein. The table lists about 350,000 distinct CDR3 sequences, around 15% of them singletons. Sample: PBMCs or a T cell subset sorted from them (not recorded which). Receptors originate from a man between 18 and 35 years old who had mild COVID-19 (a few samples of this study predate the infection). Cell type and time point are not known.

The CDR3 region is CASSLVRRAQFF. DNA for the CDR3: TGTGCCAGCAGCTTAGTCCGACGGGCGCAGTTCTTC. The chain joins TRBV7-9 to TRBJ2-1, with D uncertain. This CDR3 is built from 12 residues. Trimming removed 1 base at V and 12 bases at J, with 10 bases between. Germline CDR1 SEHNR, CDR2 FQNEAQ (reference sequence).

This clonotype was counted at least ten times. The chain links TRBV4-3 to TRBJ2-2, with TRBD2 matching 11 bases. J was trimmed by 0 bases and V by 0 bases; bases with no gene match: 6. From germline, CDR1 is LGHNA and CDR2 YSLEER. The length of the CDR3 is 19 residues. As DNA, the CDR3 is TGCGCCAGCAGCCAAGAGTGGCTAGCGGGGGGCACGAACACCGGGGAGCTGTTTTTT. Amino acid sequence: CASSQEWLAGGTNTGELFF.

This clonotype was counted between two and nine times. The chain uses TRBV6-5 and TRBJ1-2, with D perhaps TRBD1 (5 bases). The CDR3 loop spans 13 amino acids. Per germline, CDR1 MNHEY and CDR2 SVGAGI. Trimming shortened V by 2 bases and J by 8 bases, and 12 bases separated the two germline ends. The CDR3 region is CASSYEGRGGYTF. CDR3 bases: TGTGCCAGCAGTTACGAAGGCCGGGGGGGCTACACCTTC.

The chain has TRBV6-5 and TRBJ2-5; possibly TRBD1 for D (6 bases). Germline CDR1 is MNHEY and CDR2 is SVGAGI. The CDR3 contains 15 residues. V lost 0 bases and J 6 bases, leaving 14 bases between the germline ends. In nucleotides, the CDR3 is TGTGCCAGCAGTTACTCCCACAGGGTAAAGAAGACCCAGTACTTC. The encoded protein is CASSYSHRVKKTQYF.

The chain employs TRBV7-2 and TRBJ2-1; D not certain. Trimming removed 3 bases from V and 0 bases from J, with 9 bases in between. CDR3 length equals 15 residues. CDR1 SGHTA and CDR2 FQGNSA come from the germline V gene. The CDR3 DNA reads as TGTGCCAGCAGCTTCCATTGGAGCTCCTACAATGAGCAGTTCTTC. Amino acid sequence: CASSFHWSSYNEQFF. The whole variable domain, remainder taken from reference TRBV7-2 and TRBJ2-1, is GAGVSQSPSNKVTEKGKDVELRCDPISGHTALYWYRQSLGQGLEFLIYFQGNSAPDKSGLPSDRFSAERTGGSVSTLTIQRTQQEDSAVYLCASSFHWSSYNEQFFGPGTRLTVL.